This TCR beta chain derives from a study of T cell responses to AZD1222 COVID-19 vaccine. On the study more broadly: Second doses at about 4 or about 12 weeks were pooled. Notes on the study in general: The peak T cell response came first, and repertoires were sampled only after it. Spike was spanned by vaccine-associated CD4 TCRs, which were dominant at 160-218 and 743-854. The study reported that nearly half of spike-specific TCRs target unmutated variant regions.

From germline, CDR1 is SGHTA and CDR2 FQGNSA. The V and J ends lost 1 base and 5 bases, in that order; junction bases with no gene match: 9. The length of the CDR3 is 17 residues. Remarks on this clone: Its antigen is still unknown.

Repertoires were generated with immunoSEQ multiplex PCR, while TCRdb's copy carries only in-frame clones and drops some. The sample shows roughly 99,000 clones, 90% to 95% of them seen only once. V gene TRBV7-2 combines with J gene TRBJ2-3, with 10 bases identical to TRBD1. The receptor's source is an adult in good health. The sequencing used peripheral blood, collected on day 0 of AZD1222 vaccination. CDR3 DNA: TGTGCCAGCAGCTTAGATCTCGGGACAGGGGTCGAAGATACGCAGTATTTT. Encoded protein: CASSLDLGTGVEDTQYF.